These 10 T cell receptor beta chains were all obtained from the same sample, sequenced in a study of blood T cell repertoires in COVID-19. Profiling relied on immunoSEQ multiplex PCR, and the TCRdb table lists in-frame clones only, not all of them. The sample includes about 320,000 clones, roughly 85% of them seen just once. Material for sequencing was peripheral blood. These TCRs come from a human donor in a cohort sampled during active COVID-19.

V is TRBV15 and J is TRBJ1-3; TRBD1 is a possible D gene (6 bases). CDR1 LNHNV and CDR2 YYDKDF come from the germline V gene (reference sequence). The CDR3 is made up of 15 amino acids. Between the trimmed V and J ends, which lost 9 bases and 3 bases, there was a span of 18 bases. Here the CDR3 DNA reads TGTGCCACGAAAAAAAACCCAGGGGTTGGAAACACCATATATTTT. It codes for CATKKNPGVGNTIYF.

This chain links TRBV27 with TRBJ1-2; the D gene is possibly TRBD1 (6 bases). Germline V lookup: CDR1 MNHEY, CDR2 SMNVEV (reference sequence). This CDR3 has 14 residues. V gave up 5 bases and J gave up 3 bases, with 13 bases separating them. The CDR3 loop reads CASSRQGIYYGYTF. CDR3 nucleotide sequence: TGTGCCAGCAGTCGTCAGGGGATCTACTATGGCTACACCTTC.

The chain recombines TRBV5-1 with TRBJ2-3; no reliable D call. V shed 4 bases and J shed 1 base, with 4 bases lying between them. Germline V CDR1 and CDR2: SGHRS, YFSETQ. CDR3 length: 12 residues. The CDR3 reads CASSPGTDTQYF. The CDR3 DNA follows: TGCGCCAGCAGCCCAGGCACAGATACGCAGTATTTT.

The chain employs TRBV30 and TRBJ2-2; 8 nucleotides line up with TRBD1. Germline lookup yields CDR1 GTSNPN and CDR2 SVGIG (reference sequence). J lost 3 bases, V lost 3 bases, and 3 bases had no gene match. The CDR3 is made up of 14 amino acids. The CDR3 region is CAWSAGQDTGELFF. The DNA of the CDR3 is TGTGCCTGGAGCGCGGGACAGGACACCGGGGAGCTGTTTTTT.

This chain joins TRBV7-3 and TRBJ2-2; 12 bases are a match to TRBD1. The length of the CDR3 is 16 residues. Unmatched junction bases numbered 8, after V lost 3 bases and J lost 9 bases. The germline CDR1 and CDR2 sequences are SGHTA and FQGTGA. CDR3 coding DNA: TGTGCCAGCAGCTTGCCGGGACAGGGGGCGGCTAGGGAGCTGTTTTTT. Its translation is CASSLPGQGAARELFF.

V and J are TRBV27 and TRBJ2-3; possible D gene TRBD1, 6 bases. This CDR3 has 16 amino acids. V shed 0 bases and J shed 3 bases, with 13 bases lying between them. Germline V gene lookup returns CDR1 MNHEY and CDR2 SMNVEV (reference sequence). The CDR3 loop is CASSLSPGQPTDTQYF. The CDR3 bases are TGTGCCAGCAGTTTATCGCCCGGACAGCCAACAGATACGCAGTATTTT.

The J gene is TRBJ2-3, the V gene TRBV7-3; 7 bases are a match to TRBD2. The ends lost 3 bases at V and 0 bases at J; junction bases unmatched: 3. Germline V gene data show CDR1 as SGHTA and CDR2 as FQGTGA. The CDR3 covers 15 residues. The CDR3 is CASSLGLPSTDTQYF. CDR3 sequence (DNA): TGTGCCAGCAGCTTGGGACTACCTAGCACAGATACGCAGTATTTT.

The chain combines TRBV6-5 with TRBJ2-7; TRBD1 agrees at 7 bases. CDR1 MNHEY and CDR2 SVGAGI come from the germline V gene. V shed 4 bases and J 7 bases; nucleotides not matched to a gene: 7. There are 13 residues in the CDR3. This CDR3 is CASSSEGAEEQYF. The CDR3 DNA sequence: TGTGCCAGCAGTTCCGAGGGGGCGGAAGAGCAGTACTTC.

The genes are TRBV9 and TRBJ2-7, with 10 bases lining up with TRBD1. Germline V gives CDR1 SGDLS, CDR2 YYNGEE. V gave up 0 bases and J gave up 6 bases; unmatched junction bases: 3. The CDR3 extends over 14 amino acids. This chain's CDR3 is CASSVDGTGVEQYF. CDR3 DNA sequence: TGTGCCAGCAGCGTAGATGGGACAGGGGTCGAGCAGTACTTC.

The CDR3 region has the DNA TGTGCCAGCAGTTTTCAGGGGGCTTGGATCTACGAGCAGTACTTC. Residues: CASSFQGAWIYEQYF. The chain recombines TRBV6-5 with TRBJ2-7; 8 nucleotides match TRBD1. With 4 bases clipped from V and 3 bases from J, the junction kept 8 bases outside the gene matches. The CDR3 sequence is 15 residues long. Germline V CDR1 and CDR2: MNHEY, SVGAGI.